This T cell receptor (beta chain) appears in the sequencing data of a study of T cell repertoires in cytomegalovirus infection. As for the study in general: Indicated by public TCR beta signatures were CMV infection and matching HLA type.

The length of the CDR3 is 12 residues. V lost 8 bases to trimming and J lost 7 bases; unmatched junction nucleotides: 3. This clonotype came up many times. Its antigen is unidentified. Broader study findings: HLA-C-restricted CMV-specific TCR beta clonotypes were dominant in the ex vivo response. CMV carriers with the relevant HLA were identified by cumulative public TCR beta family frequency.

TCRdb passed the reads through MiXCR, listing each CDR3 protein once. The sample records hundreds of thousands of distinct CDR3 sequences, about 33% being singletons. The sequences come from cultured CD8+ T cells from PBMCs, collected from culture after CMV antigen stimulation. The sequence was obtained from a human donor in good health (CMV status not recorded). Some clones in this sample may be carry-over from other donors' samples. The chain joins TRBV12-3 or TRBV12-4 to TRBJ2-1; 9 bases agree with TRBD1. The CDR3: CASGTGRNEQFF. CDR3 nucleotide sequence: TGTGCCAGCGGGACAGGGCGGAATGAGCAGTTCTTC.